Sequencing of this T cell receptor (beta chain) was carried out in a study of cytomegalovirus exposure and HLA in healthy donors. PCR employed 60 Vbeta and 13 Jbeta primers. The data were produced by immunoSEQ multiplex PCR, yet TCRdb's version contains in-frame clones alone and is incomplete. The sample contains roughly 290,000 clones, about four fifths of which appear only once. This CDR3 is 14 amino acids long. V lost 7 bases and J lost 7, with 17 bases in between. Germline V CDR1 and CDR2: GTSNPN, SVGIG (reference sequence). The sample consisted of PBMCs. The chain links TRBV30 to TRBJ1-6, with D perhaps TRBD1 (5 bases). The receptor comes from a girl between 2 and 10 years old in good health and CMV-seronegative. CDR3 DNA sequence: TGTGCCTCGCAGGACCTGGGGGGAAATTCACCCCTCCACTTT. Residues: CASQDLGGNSPLHF. Complete variable domain (other parts from reference TRBV30 and TRBJ1-6): SQTIHQWPATLVQPVGSPLSLECTVEGTSNPNLYWYRQAAGRGLQLLFYSVGIGQISSEVPQNLSASRPQDRQFILSSKKLLLSDSGFYLCASQDLGGNSPLHFGNGTRLTVT.